A single sample is the source of the 12 T cell receptor beta chains below, sequenced in a study of blood T cells in healthy people across ages. A second about 7 to 12 cycle PCR used barcoded and J-beta primers. MiXCR, run by TCRdb on the 5' RACE reads, gives a single entry per CDR3 protein. Among about 1.4 million distinct CDR3 sequences, 55% to 75% were seen once, and the ten largest hold 5% to 7%. Sequenced material: blood. These receptors were collected from a man younger than 30 in good health.

This clonotype was detected only a few times. This chain uses TRBV12-3 or TRBV12-4 with TRBJ1-2; possibly TRBD1 for D (5 bases). The CDR3 has 14 amino acids. The V end was cut by 5 bases, the J end by 6 bases, with 16 bases between. CDR3 sequence: CASSPLGGVHGYTF. The CDR3 bases are TGTGCCAGCAGTCCCTTGGGGGGGGTTCATGGCTACACCTTC.

The chain uses TRBV5-1 and TRBJ1-2; D unresolved. Between the trimmed V and J ends, which lost 4 bases and 6 bases, there was a span of 13 bases. CDR1 and CDR2 from the germline V gene are SGHRS and YFSETQ. The CDR3 totals 13 residues. The CDR3 loop reads CASSGVIGDGYTF. For the CDR3, the DNA is TGCGCCAGCAGCGGGGTCATCGGAGATGGCTACACCTTC.

The V gene is TRBV9, the J gene TRBJ1-1; D is uncertain. Germline V gene lookup returns CDR1 SGDLS and CDR2 YYNGEE. V lost 0 bases to trimming and J lost 3 bases, with 9 bases between them. The CDR3 spans 14 residues. In nucleotides, the CDR3 is TGTGCCAGCAGCGTAGGTGAAACGGACACTGAAGCTTTCTTT. Its protein is CASSVGETDTEAFF.

V gene TRBV7-9 combines with J gene TRBJ2-1, with no clear D. Looked up from germline, CDR1 is SEHNR and CDR2 is FQNEAQ (reference sequence). Trimming took 5 bases from V and 5 from J, leaving 7 bases between them. This CDR3 spans 12 amino acids. The CDR3 coding sequence is TGTGCCAGCAGCAACGGCGACAATGAGCAGTTCTTC. This encodes CASSNGDNEQFF.

This chain uses TRBV12-3 or TRBV12-4 with TRBJ2-5; 11 bases match TRBD2. V shed 1 base and J 11 bases; nucleotides not matched to a gene: 12. The CDR3 length is 16 residues. CDR3 DNA: TGTGCCAGCAGTTTAGGAGGACTAGCGGGTTCTAATGAGCAGTACTTC. Translating gives CASSLGGLAGSNEQYF.

This clonotype came up many times. The chain combines TRBV4-2 with TRBJ1-1; D ambiguous. Trimming cost V 0 bases and J 0 bases, with 17 bases left between them. Germline loops: CDR1 LGHNA, CDR2 YNFKEQ. The CDR3 loop spans 18 amino acids. Written as DNA, the CDR3 is TGTGCCAGCAGCCAAGATCAGAGCTCACTGGGGTTGAACACTGAAGCTTTCTTT. It is translated as CASSQDQSSLGLNTEAFF.

The chain combines TRBV4-2 with TRBJ1-5; TRBD1 matches at 11 bases. The junction had 10 bases not matched to a gene; V was cut back by 3 bases and J by 6 bases. CDR1 and CDR2 (germline): LGHNA, YNFKEQ. The CDR3 is made up of 17 amino acids. In nucleotides, the CDR3 is TGTGCCAGCAGCCAGGGGACAGGGGGATTAGGGGGTCAGCCCCAGCATTTT. Translating gives CASSQGTGGLGGQPQHF.

This chain joins TRBV29-1 and TRBJ2-1; 9 nucleotides agree with TRBD1. The CDR3 contains 13 residues. V shed 4 bases, J shed 9 bases, and the junction held 7 bases outside the gene matches. From germline, CDR1 is SQVTM and CDR2 ANQGSEA. The CDR3 DNA follows: TGCAGCGTTGGAGGACAGGGGAACACTGAGCAGTTCTTC. Translated, it gives CSVGGQGNTEQFF.

The sample holds a few counts of this clonotype. The chain combines TRBV29-1 with TRBJ2-3, with D possibly TRBD2 on 5 matching bases. The germline gives CDR1 SQVTM, CDR2 ANQGSEA. V lost 8 bases to trimming and J lost 3 bases, with 18 bases between them. The CDR3 runs to 14 residues. CDR3 sequence: CSTLVRDGTDTQYF. The CDR3 DNA is TGCAGCACCCTCGTGAGGGATGGGACAGATACGCAGTATTTT.

The chain employs TRBV4-1 and TRBJ2-7; 9 bases match TRBD1. The CDR3 spans 16 residues. Losses at the gene ends were 3 bases for V and 0 bases for J; bases not matched to a gene: 6. From germline, CDR1 is MGHRA and CDR2 YSYEKL. The CDR3 DNA follows: TGCGCCAGCAGCCAGAAGGACAGGGGTTTCTCCTACGAGCAGTACTTC. Its translation is CASSQKDRGFSYEQYF.

The chain combines TRBV3-1 with TRBJ1-6; 10 bases align to TRBD1. The ends lost 5 bases at V and 10 bases at J; junction bases unmatched: 8. The CDR3 totals 15 residues. Germline assignment: CDR1 LGHDT and CDR2 YNNKEL (reference sequence). The CDR3 sequence is CASSTGTGDGSPLHF. In nucleotides, the CDR3 is TGTGCCAGCAGCACCGGGACAGGGGACGGATCACCCCTCCACTTT.

Here the CDR3 DNA reads TGTGCCAGCAGTGTGGGTAACTCCGGGCAGCCCCAGCATTTT. This sequence encodes CASSVGNSGQPQHF. The chain uses TRBV6-5 and TRBJ1-5; D unresolved. The CDR3 totals 14 residues. The germline V gene encodes CDR1 MNHEY and CDR2 SVGAGI. V was trimmed by 5 bases and J by 7 bases, leaving 15 bases between them.